This T cell receptor beta chain was retrieved from a study of OX40 agonist ivuxolimab in advanced cancers. Overall study context: Three patients showed partial responses: one hepatocellular carcinoma and two cutaneous melanoma cases. Overall study findings and caveats: Low levels of normalized T-cell clonal expansion also appeared in some nonresponders. More expanded clones were seen, on average, in CD8+ T cells than in CD4+.

Notes on this clone: The target antigen is unknown.

TCRdb's table, derived via immunoSEQ multiplex PCR, lists solely in-frame clones and lacks some. The sample consists of around 55,000 clones, approximately 83% of them appearing once. Germline-derived CDR1 and CDR2 are MNHNS and SASEGT. The CDR3 contains 14 residues. The ends were cut back, 5 bases at V and 0 bases at J, with 9 bases in the middle. The chain joins TRBV6-1 to TRBJ2-3, with a weak D call TRBD1 (6 bases). The sequence was collected from an adult with an advanced solid tumor such as melanoma, head and neck, liver or kidney cancer. This sample comprised CD4+ or CD8+ T cells sorted from blood, obtained in a trial of the OX40 agonist ivuxolimab. CDR3 bases: TGTGCCAGCAGTACGAGGGGGAGCACAGATACGCAGTATTTT. Translating gives CASSTRGSTDTQYF.